A selection of T cell receptor beta chains follows, all from one sample in a study of OX40 agonist ivuxolimab in advanced cancers. Sequencing was performed with immunoSEQ multiplex PCR; in TCRdb, only in-frame clones are kept and a portion is missing. Of 60,000 to 80,000 clones listed, around 83% were seen once; the top ten hold 1.1%. The sequences come from CD4+ or CD8+ T cells sorted from blood, collected in a trial of the OX40 agonist ivuxolimab. All receptors come from an adult with an advanced solid tumor such as melanoma, head and neck, liver or kidney cancer. CDR3s include the opening cysteine and the closing phenylalanine or tryptophan. D genes are given only for firm matches. Clone size is stated in some rows and not others, as once, few, many or a class when expanded.

v_gene,d_gene,j_gene,abundance,CDR3nt,CDR3aa
TRBV19,.,TRBJ2-5,.,TGTGCCAGTAGCCGAACAATGCAGGGGTTGGGGGAGACCCAGTACTTC,CASSRTMQGLGETQYF
TRBV14,TRBD2,TRBJ2-3,.,TGTGCCAGCAGCCAAGTAACGGGGGGAAGTAGTACGCAGTATTTT,CASSQVTGGSSTQYF
TRBV18,TRBD1,TRBJ2-5,.,TGTGCCAGCTCGCCGACAGGGGGCGCGCCCGAGACCCAGTACTTC,CASSPTGGAPETQYF
TRBV5-6,.,TRBJ1-2,.,TGTGCCAGCAGCTTGGAGTTGCGAGGGCGGGTCGGGTGGAGTGGCTACACCTTC,CASSLELRGRVGWSGYTF
TRBV6-5,.,TRBJ1-2,.,TGTGCCAGCAGGAGCAGGGGCGCGGGGAGTGGCTACACCTTC,CASRSRGAGSGYTF
TRBV7-9,TRBD1,TRBJ1-2,.,TGTGCCAGCAGCTTAGAAGGGGACAGGGGGCGTAAAGGCTACACCTTC,CASSLEGDRGRKGYTF
TRBV2,.,TRBJ2-5,once,TGTGCCAGCAGTGACTTTCAAGAGACCCAGTACTTC,CASSDFQETQYF
TRBV7-2,.,TRBJ2-7,.,TGTGCCAGCAGCTTGGAGGGCCGGGGCTTCGAGCAGTACTTC,CASSLEGRGFEQYF
TRBV30,.,TRBJ2-7,.,TGTGCCTGGAGTGTTTTAATGATTGGGCAGCTCTCCTACGAGCAGTACTTC,CAWSVLMIGQLSYEQYF
TRBV6-1,TRBD1,TRBJ1-2,.,TGTGCCAGCAGTATCTCCGGACAGGCTAGCTATGGCTACACCTTC,CASSISGQASYGYTF